This T cell receptor (beta chain) was captured by sequencing in a study of blood T cell repertoires in COVID-19. The germline V gene encodes CDR1 MGHRA and CDR2 YSYEKL. The CDR3 totals 12 residues. Trimming pared 3 bases from V and 5 bases from J, leaving 7 bases between. Repertoires were generated with immunoSEQ multiplex PCR, while TCRdb's copy carries only in-frame clones and drops some. The sample yields under 300,000 clones, 88% seen once. The TCR sequence derives from a woman aged 30 to 39 who had recovered from COVID-19. The source material was PBMCs or T cells enriched from blood (not recorded which). The chain carries TRBV4-1 and TRBJ1-1; D uncertain. The CDR3 bases are TGCGCCAGCAGCCAGCGAGGGACTGAAGCTTTCTTT. This translates into CASSQRGTEAFF.